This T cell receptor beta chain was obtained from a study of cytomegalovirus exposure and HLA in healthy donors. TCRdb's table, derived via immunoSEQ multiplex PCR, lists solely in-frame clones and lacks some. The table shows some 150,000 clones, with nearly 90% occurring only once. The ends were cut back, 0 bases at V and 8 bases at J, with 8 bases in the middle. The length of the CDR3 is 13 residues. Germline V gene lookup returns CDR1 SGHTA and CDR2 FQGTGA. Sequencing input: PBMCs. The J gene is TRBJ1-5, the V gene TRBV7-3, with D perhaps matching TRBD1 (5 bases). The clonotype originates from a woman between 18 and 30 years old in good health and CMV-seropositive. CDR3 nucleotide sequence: TGTGCCAGCAGCTTAACCTCGGGGGAGCCCCAGCATTTT. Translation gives CASSLTSGEPQHF.